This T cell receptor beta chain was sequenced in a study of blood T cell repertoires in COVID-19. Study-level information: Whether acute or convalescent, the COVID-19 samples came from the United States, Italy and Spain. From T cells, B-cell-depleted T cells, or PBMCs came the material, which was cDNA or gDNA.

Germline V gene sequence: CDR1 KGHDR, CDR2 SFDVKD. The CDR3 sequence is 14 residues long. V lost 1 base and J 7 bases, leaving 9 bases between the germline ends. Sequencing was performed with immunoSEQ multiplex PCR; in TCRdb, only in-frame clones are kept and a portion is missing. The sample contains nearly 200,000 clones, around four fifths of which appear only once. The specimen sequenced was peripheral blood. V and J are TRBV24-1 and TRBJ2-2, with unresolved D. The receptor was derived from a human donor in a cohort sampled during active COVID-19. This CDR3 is CATSDFVTGGELFF. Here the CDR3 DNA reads TGTGCCACCAGTGATTTCGTTACCGGCGGGGAGCTGTTTTTT.